The 32 T cell receptor beta chains reported below all come from one sample, sequenced in a study of identical twins. TCRdb reanalysed the 5' RACE reads using MiXCR and keeps one entry per CDR3 protein. There are about 810,000 distinct CDR3 sequences in the sample; more than 9% occur only once, and around 1.5% lies in the top ten. The same sample was also studied in work on yellow fever vaccine responses in identical twins.

Sequenced sample: PBMCs. These receptors all stem from a woman aged 18-29 years in good health.

There are many counts of this clonotype. The chain carries TRBV7-9 and TRBJ2-1, with 9 bases identical to TRBD1. The CDR3 length is 16 residues. Trimming cost V 1 base and J 1 base; bases outside gene matches: 2. Germline V gives CDR1 SEHNR, CDR2 FQNEAQ (reference sequence). The DNA for the CDR3 is TGTGCCAGCAGCTTAGTGGGGACAGGGTCCTACAATGAGCAGTTCTTC. It encodes CASSLVGTGSYNEQFF.

There are many counts of this clonotype. The J gene is TRBJ2-1, the V gene TRBV2; D gene uncertain. The CDR3 is 12 residues long. With 5 bases removed from V and 3 bases from J, the gap between germline ends came to 5 bases. Germline CDR1 reads SNHLY; CDR2 reads FYNNEI. The chain's CDR3 is CASSRLYNEQFF. CDR3 DNA: TGTGCCAGCAGTCGACTCTACAATGAGCAGTTCTTC.

This clonotype showed up just a few times. The chain joins TRBV5-1 to TRBJ2-5, with no clear D. V was pared by 3 bases and J by 5 bases, with 11 bases between. The germline V gene has CDR1 SGHRS and CDR2 YFSETQ. The CDR3 spans 13 residues. Written as DNA, the CDR3 is TGCGCCAGCAGCTCCTACCTTGGTGAGACCCAGTACTTC. Its protein is CASSSYLGETQYF.

This clonotype has a handful of counts. This chain joins TRBV7-9 and TRBJ2-3; a possible D gene is TRBD1 (6 bases). Germline V gene sequence: CDR1 SEHNR, CDR2 FQNEAQ (reference sequence). The V and J ends lost 5 bases and 0 bases respectively, with 18 bases between them. The CDR3 loop spans 17 amino acids. The CDR3 DNA follows: TGTGCCAGCAGCCCCCGTTTCGGGGACAAGAGCACAGATACGCAGTATTTT. Its translation: CASSPRFGDKSTDTQYF.

This clonotype was recorded at least ten times. This chain connects TRBV12-3 or TRBV12-4 to TRBJ2-2; 7 nucleotides align to TRBD1. This CDR3 is 15 amino acids long. J was trimmed by 5 bases and V by 6 bases; bases with no gene match: 9. The CDR3 region is CASSPRQGRTGELFF. The CDR3 coding sequence is TGTGCCAGCAGCCCCAGACAGGGACGGACCGGGGAGCTGTTTTTT.

The gene calls are TRBV29-1 and TRBJ1-5, with D perhaps matching TRBD1 (6 bases). The CDR3 has 13 residues. Trimming shortened V by 4 bases and J by 5 bases, and 12 bases separated the two germline ends. In germline, CDR1 is SQVTM, CDR2 ANQGSEA. The CDR3 here is CSVAGGRDQPQHF. DNA for the CDR3: TGCAGCGTTGCTGGGGGGCGCGATCAGCCCCAGCATTTT.

This clonotype came up a few times. The V gene is TRBV29-1, the J gene TRBJ2-1; 14 bases match TRBD2. Germline-derived CDR1 and CDR2 are SQVTM and ANQGSEA. CDR3 length equals 14 residues. Germline trimming cut 4 bases from V and 9 bases from J; bases unmatched to any gene: 5. CDR3 coding DNA: TGCAGCGTTGGGCGACTAGCGGGGGGGGGTGAGCAGTTCTTC. Its translation is CSVGRLAGGGEQFF.

This clonotype was recorded many times. The chain recombines TRBV20-1 with TRBJ2-3, with D possibly being TRBD2 (6 bases). V was trimmed by 5 bases and J by 1 base, leaving 7 bases between them. The germline gives CDR1 DFQATT, CDR2 SNEGSKA (reference sequence). The CDR3 loop spans 12 amino acids. The CDR3 region has the DNA TGCAGTGCTGGGGAGGGCACAGATACGCAGTATTTT. This encodes CSAGEGTDTQYF.

This clonotype was picked up a small number of times. The chain carries TRBV5-1 and TRBJ1-1, with 7 bases matching TRBD1. In germline, CDR1 is SGHRS, CDR2 YFSETQ. V was clipped by 0 bases and J by 1 base; unmatched bases: 3. The CDR3 spans 15 residues. CDR3 in DNA: TGCGCCAGCAGCTTGGTTTGGACAGGGAACACTGAAGCTTTCTTT. Translated: CASSLVWTGNTEAFF.

The V call is TRBV20-1, the J call TRBJ2-3; D may be TRBD2 (5 bases). The V gene lost 6 bases and the J gene lost 0 bases, with 13 bases spanning the gap. Germline CDR1 DFQATT, CDR2 SNEGSKA (reference sequence). This CDR3 comprises 14 residues. The CDR3 DNA is TGCAGTGCCCTCTCGGAGCGGAGCACAGATACGCAGTATTTT. Its protein is CSALSERSTDTQYF.

The chain couples TRBV20-1 to TRBJ2-7; 8 nucleotides match TRBD2. Germline V gene lookup returns CDR1 DFQATT and CDR2 SNEGSKA (reference sequence). Trimming at V came to 2 bases and at J to 2 bases, leaving 2 bases not matched to a gene. The CDR3 runs to 13 residues. Written as DNA, the CDR3 is TGCAGTGCTAGACGAGCGGGGGCCTACGAGCAGTACTTC. Translating gives CSARRAGAYEQYF.

This clonotype was detected ten times or more. V is TRBV5-1 and J is TRBJ2-3, with TRBD2 identical over 10 bases. Germline V CDR1 and CDR2: SGHRS, YFSETQ. The CDR3 length is 16 residues. Trimming took 2 bases from V and 0 from J; bases not matched to a gene: 3. CDR3 region: CASSLSGGASTDTQYF. CDR3 DNA: TGCGCCAGCAGCTTAAGCGGGGGGGCCAGCACAGATACGCAGTATTTT.

This clonotype was counted a few times. The V gene is TRBV10-3, the J gene TRBJ2-3; D ambiguous. Germline lookup yields CDR1 ENHRY and CDR2 SYGVKD. Trimming took off 0 bases at V and 2 bases at J, with 9 bases between the two ends. The CDR3 has 15 amino acids. CDR3 residues: CAISESLTPTDTQYF. CDR3 bases: TGTGCCATCAGTGAGTCGTTGACCCCCACAGATACGCAGTATTTT.

This clonotype was counted a single time. The chain joins TRBV6-5 to TRBJ2-7; the D gene is possibly TRBD1 (6 bases). The CDR3 has 16 amino acids. V was cut by 2 bases and J by 1 base, with 15 bases left in between. CDR1 MNHEY and CDR2 SVGAGI come from the germline V gene. CDR3: CASSYNTGTMSYEQYF. The CDR3 DNA is TGTGCCAGCAGTTACAACACCGGGACAATGTCCTACGAGCAGTACTTC.

The V gene is TRBV7-2, the J gene TRBJ2-3; possibly TRBD2 for D (5 bases). Germline values: CDR1 SGHTA, CDR2 FQGNSA. The CDR3 has 15 amino acids. V lost 1 base and J 6 bases, leaving 14 bases between the germline ends. The CDR3 coding sequence is TGTGCCAGCAGCTTAGGCACCTTGAGAGGGGATACGCAGTATTTT. This encodes CASSLGTLRGDTQYF.

This clonotype was seen only a few times. The V gene is TRBV5-1, the J gene TRBJ2-4; 7 bases line up with TRBD2. Trimming cost V 1 base and J 0 bases; bases outside gene matches: 4. Germline values: CDR1 SGHRS, CDR2 YFSETQ. The CDR3 runs to 16 residues. The CDR3 DNA reads as TGCGCCAGCAGCTTGTTAGCTAGCGGAGCCAAAAACATTCAGTACTTC. Its protein is CASSLLASGAKNIQYF.

V usage is TRBV7-9 and J usage is TRBJ2-5, with a possible D match to TRBD1 (6 bases). This CDR3 region has 14 residues. Germline CDR1 SEHNR, CDR2 FQNEAQ (reference sequence). The V and J ends lost 6 bases and 1 base respectively, with 12 bases between them. The chain's CDR3 is CASRPTGTQETQYF. The CDR3 DNA reads as TGTGCCAGCAGACCAACAGGGACCCAAGAGACCCAGTACTTC.

This chain joins TRBV7-9 and TRBJ2-7; TRBD1 matches at 7 bases. With V trimmed by 4 bases and J by 5 bases, 8 bases remained unmatched. Germline V gene lookup returns CDR1 SEHNR and CDR2 FQNEAQ (reference sequence). The CDR3 totals 14 residues. In DNA, the CDR3 is TGTGCCAGCAGCTGGGGACAGAACACTCACGAGCAGTACTTC. This gives the protein CASSWGQNTHEQYF.

This clonotype came up many times. V gene TRBV3-1 combines with J gene TRBJ1-4; no clear D gene. From germline, CDR1 is LGHDT and CDR2 YNNKEL (reference sequence). V shed 4 bases and J shed 8 bases, with 11 bases lying between them. The CDR3 runs to 13 residues. CDR3 coding DNA: TGTGCCAGCAGCCGCCGGGTGGGAGAAAAACTGTTTTTT. Protein product: CASSRRVGEKLFF.

This clonotype came up a few times. The CDR3 loop reads CASSPLGAGNTIYF. The CDR3 DNA is TGTGCCAGCAGCCCTCTGGGTGCCGGAAACACCATATATTTT. V is TRBV12-3 or TRBV12-4 and J is TRBJ1-3; D is unclear. The ends were cut back, 6 bases at V and 4 bases at J, with 13 bases in the middle. CDR3 length equals 14 residues.

The chain has TRBV5-4 and TRBJ1-4; no clear D. V was shortened by 0 bases and J by 4 bases, with 7 bases between the two germline ends. CDR1 and CDR2 (germline): SGHNT, YYREEE (reference sequence). CDR3 length: 14 amino acids. CDR3 sequence (DNA): TGTGCCAGCAGCTTGGGGTCTAATAATGAAAAACTGTTTTTT. Residues: CASSLGSNNEKLFF.

This clonotype has a count of ten or more. The rearrangement uses TRBV20-1 and TRBJ2-7; a possible D gene is TRBD2 (7 bases). CDR1 is DFQATT, CDR2 SNEGSKA, per germline (reference sequence). With 5 bases removed from V and 2 bases from J, the gap between germline ends came to 13 bases. The CDR3 length is 13 residues. DNA for the CDR3: TGCAGTGCTCGAGCGGGGACAACCTACGAGCAGTACGTC. Encoded protein: CSARAGTTYEQYV.

This clonotype was seen at least ten times. The J gene is TRBJ2-7, the V gene TRBV5-1; tentatively, D is TRBD2 (6 bases). The CDR3 runs to 15 residues. The V gene's germline CDR1 is SGHRS and CDR2 YFSETQ. Between the trimmed V and J ends, which lost 3 bases and 0 bases, there was a span of 13 bases. In nucleotides, the CDR3 is TGCGCCAGCAGCTGGGGACTTCTATACTCCTACGAGCAGTACTTC. Translated: CASSWGLLYSYEQYF.

The chain links TRBV20-1 to TRBJ2-1; 7 nucleotides match TRBD1. The CDR3 runs 15 residues. V was pared by 5 bases and J by 9 bases, with 16 bases of the junction left unmatched. Germline CDR1 is DFQATT and CDR2 is SNEGSKA (reference sequence). The CDR3 protein is CSASRGGPLRPEQFF. As DNA, the CDR3 is TGCAGTGCTTCCAGAGGGGGCCCCCTGAGGCCTGAGCAGTTCTTC.

The J gene is TRBJ2-3, the V gene TRBV7-2; D is unclear. This CDR3 contains 14 residues. In germline, CDR1 is SGHTA, CDR2 FQGNSA. The V gene lost 5 bases and the J gene lost 2 bases, with 11 bases spanning the gap. The CDR3 here is CASSTDGNTDTQYF. CDR3 in DNA: TGTGCCAGCAGCACGGACGGAAACACAGATACGCAGTATTTT. Together with reference TRBV7-2 and TRBJ2-3, the CDR3 gives the full variable domain: GAGVSQSPSNKVTEKGKDVELRCDPISGHTALYWYRQSLGQGLEFLIYFQGNSAPDKSGLPSDRFSAERTGGSVSTLTIQRTQQEDSAVYLCASSTDGNTDTQYFGPGTRLTVL.

V is TRBV7-8 and J is TRBJ1-6; weak D call: TRBD1 (5 bases). The CDR3 extends over 17 amino acids. CDR1 and CDR2 from the germline V gene are SGHVS and FQNEAQ. V was clipped by 2 bases and J by 9 bases, with 20 bases between them. As DNA, the CDR3 is TGTGCCAGCAGCTTAAGTGTGCGGTCCAGGGTGCGTTCACCCCTCCACTTT. It yields the protein CASSLSVRSRVRSPLHF. The full variable domain, with the rest looked up from reference TRBV7-8 and TRBJ1-6, is GAGVSQSPRYKVAKRGQDVALRCDPISGHVSLFWYQQALGQGPEFLTYFQNEAQLDKSGLPSDRFFAERPEGSVSTLKIQRTQQEDSAVYLCASSLSVRSRVRSPLHFGNGTRLTVT.

This chain links TRBV27 with TRBJ2-3; 11 nucleotides align to TRBD2. V lost 9 bases and J lost 4; bases outside the gene matches: 9. CDR3 length: 15 amino acids. Germline values: CDR1 MNHEY, CDR2 SMNVEV (reference sequence). The CDR3 DNA sequence: TGTGCCAGTACAGGACTAGCGGGTCCCGCAGATACGCAGTATTTT. It specifies CASTGLAGPADTQYF.

Comments on this clonotype: This may arise from a read error, as a much more abundant clone is one base away. The CDR3 is CASSLAGQGLNNQYF. DNA for the CDR3: TGTGCCAGCAGCTTGGCGGGACAGGGCTTAAACAATCAGTACTTC. The chain has TRBV11-2 and TRBJ2-4, with 9 bases identical to TRBD1. CDR3 length equals 15 residues. Germline V gene sequence: CDR1 SGHAT, CDR2 FQNNGV.

The chain is built from TRBV20-1 and TRBJ2-3; D gene unclear. This CDR3 contains 18 residues. V was shortened by 0 bases and J by 0 bases, with 19 bases between the two germline ends. Germline CDR1 DFQATT, CDR2 SNEGSKA (reference sequence). For the CDR3, the DNA is TGCAGTGCTAGAGAAGATCTGGGTGGAGCCTATAGCACAGATACGCAGTATTTT. This codes for CSAREDLGGAYSTDTQYF.

This clonotype has more than one count but fewer than ten. V usage is TRBV4-1 and J usage is TRBJ2-3; 13 positions match TRBD2. The germline V gene encodes CDR1 MGHRA and CDR2 YSYEKL. V dropped 2 bases and J dropped 10; count of bases not matched to a gene: 6. This CDR3 contains 15 residues. CDR3: CASSQNGLAGEPQYF. In nucleotides, the CDR3 is TGCGCCAGCAGCCAAAATGGACTAGCGGGAGAGCCGCAGTATTTT.

The rearrangement uses TRBV6-1 and TRBJ2-7; TRBD1 matches 9 bases. CDR3 length equals 14 residues. CDR1 is MNHNS and CDR2 is SASEGT in the germline V gene. V lost 5 bases, J lost 5 bases, and 7 bases stayed unmatched. The CDR3 region is CASSPGTGPNEQYV. The CDR3 DNA reads as TGTGCCAGCAGTCCAGGGACAGGGCCTAACGAGCAGTACGTC.

The rearrangement joins TRBV12-3 or TRBV12-4 to TRBJ2-7, with D possibly TRBD2 on 5 matching bases. Trimming took 6 bases from V and 0 from J, leaving 12 bases between them. This CDR3 comprises 14 residues. The CDR3 here is CASSQNGVSYEQYV. The CDR3 DNA sequence: TGTGCCAGCAGCCAGAACGGGGTCTCCTACGAGCAGTACGTC.